One sample yielded the 5 T cell receptor beta chains listed below, sequenced in a study of blood T cell repertoires in COVID-19. Repertoires were generated with immunoSEQ multiplex PCR, while TCRdb's copy carries only in-frame clones and drops some. Among 150,000 to 200,000 clones listed, just under 95% were seen once. Specimen: peripheral blood. The source is a woman aged 45-65 years with acute or convalescent COVID-19.

The chain has TRBV29-1 and TRBJ1-2; 9 bases line up with TRBD1. V shed 6 bases, J shed 8 bases, and the junction held 7 bases outside the gene matches. This CDR3 is built from 12 residues. The germline CDR1 and CDR2 sequences are SQVTM and ANQGSEA. This chain's CDR3 is CSVGQGEGGYTF. The CDR3 bases are TGCAGCGTGGGACAGGGCGAGGGAGGCTACACCTTC.

J is TRBJ1-5 and V is TRBV28, with no clear D. Germline lookup yields CDR1 MDHEN and CDR2 SYDVKM. There are 15 residues in the CDR3. V shed 1 base and J shed 6 bases, with 13 bases lying between them. CDR3: CASSLLGRESQPQHF. As DNA, the CDR3 is TGTGCCAGCAGTTTATTGGGGAGAGAGAGTCAGCCCCAGCATTTT.

This clone was seen many times. The rearrangement links TRBV6-5 to TRBJ2-7, with D tentatively TRBD1 (5 bases). The CDR3 covers 15 residues. V was pared by 2 bases and J by 0 bases, with 11 bases between. Per germline, CDR1 MNHEY and CDR2 SVGAGI. This CDR3 reads CASSYVQGSSYEQYF. CDR3 bases: TGTGCCAGCAGTTACGTGCAGGGATCCTCCTACGAGCAGTACTTC.

The chain recombines TRBV6-5 with TRBJ1-6, with D possibly being TRBD1 (5 bases). Germline V lookup: CDR1 MNHEY, CDR2 SVGAGI. Deletions cut 7 bases from V and 4 bases from J, with 14 bases between. The CDR3 runs to 15 residues. CDR3 bases: TGTGCCAGCACCACTCGGGGGACTTATAATTCACCCCTCCACTTT. Protein: CASTTRGTYNSPLHF.

This chain links TRBV6-5 with TRBJ2-1, with 12 bases that match TRBD2. CDR1 is MNHEY, CDR2 SVGAGI, per germline. With V trimmed by 4 bases and J by 4 bases, 5 bases remained unmatched. CDR3 length: 16 residues. The CDR3 DNA reads as TGTGCCAGCAGTTCTACGACTAGCGGGAGTTACAATGAGCAGTTCTTC. Amino acid sequence: CASSSTTSGSYNEQFF.